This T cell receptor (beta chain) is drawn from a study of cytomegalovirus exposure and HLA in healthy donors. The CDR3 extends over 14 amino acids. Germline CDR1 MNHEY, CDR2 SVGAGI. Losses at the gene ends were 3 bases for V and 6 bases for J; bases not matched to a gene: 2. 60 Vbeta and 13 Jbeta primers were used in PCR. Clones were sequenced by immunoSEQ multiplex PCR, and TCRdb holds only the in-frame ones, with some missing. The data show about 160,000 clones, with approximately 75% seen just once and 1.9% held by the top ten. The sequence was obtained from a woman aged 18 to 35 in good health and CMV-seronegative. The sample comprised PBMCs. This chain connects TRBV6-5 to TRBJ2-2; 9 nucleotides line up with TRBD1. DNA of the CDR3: TGTGCCAGCAGTTATGGGACAGGGTCCGGGGAGCTGTTTTTT. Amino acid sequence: CASSYGTGSGELFF.